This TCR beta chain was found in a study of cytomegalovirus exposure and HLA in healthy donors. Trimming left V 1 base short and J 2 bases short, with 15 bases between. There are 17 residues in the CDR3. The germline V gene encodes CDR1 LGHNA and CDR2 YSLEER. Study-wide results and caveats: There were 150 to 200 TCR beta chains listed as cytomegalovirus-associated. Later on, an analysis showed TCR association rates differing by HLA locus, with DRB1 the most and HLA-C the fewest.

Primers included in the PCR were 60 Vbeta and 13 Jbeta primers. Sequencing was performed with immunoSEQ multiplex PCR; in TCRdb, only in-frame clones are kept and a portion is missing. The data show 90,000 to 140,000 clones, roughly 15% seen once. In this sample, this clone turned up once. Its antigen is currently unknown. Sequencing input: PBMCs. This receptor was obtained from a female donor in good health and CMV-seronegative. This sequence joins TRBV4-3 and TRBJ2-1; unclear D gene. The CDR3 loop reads CASSQVPSGNTYNEQFF. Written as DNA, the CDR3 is TGCGCCAGCAGCCAAGTTCCTTCCGGTAATACCTACAATGAGCAGTTCTTC.